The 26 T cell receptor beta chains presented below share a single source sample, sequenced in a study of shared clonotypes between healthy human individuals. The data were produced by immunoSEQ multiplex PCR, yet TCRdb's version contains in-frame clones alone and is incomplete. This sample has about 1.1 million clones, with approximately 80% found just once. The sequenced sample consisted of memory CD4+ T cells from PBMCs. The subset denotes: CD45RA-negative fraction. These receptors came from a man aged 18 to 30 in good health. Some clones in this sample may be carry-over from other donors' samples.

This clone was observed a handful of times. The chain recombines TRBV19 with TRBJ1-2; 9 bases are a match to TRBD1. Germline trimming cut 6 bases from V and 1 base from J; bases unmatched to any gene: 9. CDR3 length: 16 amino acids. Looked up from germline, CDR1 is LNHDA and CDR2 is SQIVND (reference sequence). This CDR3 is CASSSTWTGVNYGYTF. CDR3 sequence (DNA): TGTGCCAGTAGCTCTACCTGGACAGGGGTTAACTATGGCTACACCTTC.

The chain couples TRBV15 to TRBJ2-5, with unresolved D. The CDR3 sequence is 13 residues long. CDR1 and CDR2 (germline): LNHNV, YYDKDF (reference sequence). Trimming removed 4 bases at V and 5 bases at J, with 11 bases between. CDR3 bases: TGTGCCACCAGCACATATCGAGAGGAGACCCAGTACTTC. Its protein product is CATSTYREETQYF.

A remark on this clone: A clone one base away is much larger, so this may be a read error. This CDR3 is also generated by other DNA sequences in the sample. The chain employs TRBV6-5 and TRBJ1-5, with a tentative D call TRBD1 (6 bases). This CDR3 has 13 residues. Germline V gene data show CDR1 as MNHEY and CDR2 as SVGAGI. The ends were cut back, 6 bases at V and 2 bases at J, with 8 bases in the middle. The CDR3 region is CASSRQGNQPQHF. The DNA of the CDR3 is TGTGCCAGCAGCCGACAGGGCAATCAGCCCCAGCATTTT.

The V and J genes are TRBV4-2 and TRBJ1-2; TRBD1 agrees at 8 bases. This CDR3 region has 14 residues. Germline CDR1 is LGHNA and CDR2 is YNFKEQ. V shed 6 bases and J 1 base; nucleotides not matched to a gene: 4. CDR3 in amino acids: CASSHGQGNYGYTF. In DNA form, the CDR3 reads TGTGCCAGCAGTCACGGACAGGGTAACTATGGCTACACCTTC.

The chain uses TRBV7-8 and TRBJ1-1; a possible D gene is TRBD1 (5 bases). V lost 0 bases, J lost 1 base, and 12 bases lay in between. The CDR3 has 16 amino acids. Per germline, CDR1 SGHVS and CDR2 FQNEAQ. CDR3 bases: TGTGCCAGCAGCTTAGCTCGGGGGAGAGGGAACACTGAAGCTTTCTTT. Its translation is CASSLARGRGNTEAFF.

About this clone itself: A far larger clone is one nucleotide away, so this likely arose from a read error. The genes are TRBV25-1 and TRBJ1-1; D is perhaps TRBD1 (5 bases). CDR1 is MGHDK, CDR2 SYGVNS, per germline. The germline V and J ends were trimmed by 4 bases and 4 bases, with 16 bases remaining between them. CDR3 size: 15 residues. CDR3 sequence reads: CASSGRGVGSTEAFF. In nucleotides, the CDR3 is TGTGCCAGCAGTGGTCGGGGGGTTGGGTCCACTGAAGCTTTCTTT.

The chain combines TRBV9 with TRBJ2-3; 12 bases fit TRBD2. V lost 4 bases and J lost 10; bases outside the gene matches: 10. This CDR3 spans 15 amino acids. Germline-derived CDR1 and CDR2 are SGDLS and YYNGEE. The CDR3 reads CASSIASGRAESQYF. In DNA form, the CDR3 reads TGTGCCAGCAGCATCGCTAGCGGGAGGGCCGAGTCGCAGTATTTT.

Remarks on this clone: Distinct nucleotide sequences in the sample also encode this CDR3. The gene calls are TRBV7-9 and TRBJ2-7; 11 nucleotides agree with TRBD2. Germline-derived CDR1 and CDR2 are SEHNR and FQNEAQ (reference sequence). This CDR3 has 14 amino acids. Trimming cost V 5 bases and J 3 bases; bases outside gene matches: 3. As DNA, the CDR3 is TGTGCCAGCAGCCCCACTAGCGGGAGCTACGAGCAGTACTTC. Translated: CASSPTSGSYEQYF.

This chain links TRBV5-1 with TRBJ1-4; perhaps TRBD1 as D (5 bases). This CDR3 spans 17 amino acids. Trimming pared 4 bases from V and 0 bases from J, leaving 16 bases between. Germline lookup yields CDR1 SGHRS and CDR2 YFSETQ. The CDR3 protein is CASSPRGGHATNEKLFF. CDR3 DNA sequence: TGCGCCAGCAGCCCGAGGGGCGGACACGCAACTAATGAAAAACTGTTTTTT.

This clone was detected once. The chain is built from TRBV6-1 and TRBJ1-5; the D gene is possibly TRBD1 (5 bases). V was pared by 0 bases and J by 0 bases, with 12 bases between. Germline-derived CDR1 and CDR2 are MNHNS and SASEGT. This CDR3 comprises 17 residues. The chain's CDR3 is CASSEALGAVSNQPQHF. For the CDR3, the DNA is TGTGCCAGCAGTGAAGCGCTAGGGGCCGTTAGCAATCAGCCCCAGCATTTT.

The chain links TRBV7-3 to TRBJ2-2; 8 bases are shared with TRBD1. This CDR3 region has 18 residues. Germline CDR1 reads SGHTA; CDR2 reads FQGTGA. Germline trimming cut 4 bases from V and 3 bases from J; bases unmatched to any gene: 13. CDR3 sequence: CASSSTYGQGGDTGELFF. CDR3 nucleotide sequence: TGTGCCAGCAGCTCCACCTACGGACAGGGAGGAGACACCGGGGAGCTGTTTTTT.

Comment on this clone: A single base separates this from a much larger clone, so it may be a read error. CDR3 DNA sequence: TGTGCCAGCACCACAGGGGCGGGTAACTATGGCTACGCCTTC. Translation gives CASTTGAGNYGYAF. The V gene is TRBV28, the J gene TRBJ1-2; 7 nucleotides align to TRBD1. The CDR3 spans 14 residues. From germline, CDR1 is MDHEN and CDR2 SYDVKM.

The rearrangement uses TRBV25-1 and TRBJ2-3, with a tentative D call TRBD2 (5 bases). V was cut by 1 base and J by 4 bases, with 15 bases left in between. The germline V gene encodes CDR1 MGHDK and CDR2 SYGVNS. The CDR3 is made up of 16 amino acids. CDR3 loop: CASSESIQMGADTQYF. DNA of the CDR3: TGTGCCAGCAGTGAATCGATACAGATGGGAGCAGATACGCAGTATTTT.

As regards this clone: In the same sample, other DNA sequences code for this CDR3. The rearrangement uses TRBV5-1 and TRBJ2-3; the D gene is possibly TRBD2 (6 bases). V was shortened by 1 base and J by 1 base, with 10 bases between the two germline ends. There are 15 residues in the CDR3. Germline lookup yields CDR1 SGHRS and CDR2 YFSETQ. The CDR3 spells CASSLLGGGTDTQYF. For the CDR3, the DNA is TGCGCCAGCAGCTTGCTCGGCGGGGGCACAGATACGCAGTATTTT.

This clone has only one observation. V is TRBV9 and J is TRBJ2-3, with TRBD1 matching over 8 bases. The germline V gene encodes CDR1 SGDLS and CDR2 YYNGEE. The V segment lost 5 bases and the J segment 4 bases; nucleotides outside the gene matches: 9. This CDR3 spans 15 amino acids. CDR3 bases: TGTGCCAGCAGTGTCAGGGGGCGGTTAGCAGATACGCAGTATTTT. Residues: CASSVRGRLADTQYF. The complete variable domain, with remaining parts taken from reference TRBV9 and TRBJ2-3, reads DSGVTQTPKHLITATGQRVTLRCSPRSGDLSVYWYQQSLDQGLQFLIQYYNGEERAKGNILERFSAQQFPDLHSELNLSSLELGDSALYFCASSVRGRLADTQYFGPGTRLTVL.

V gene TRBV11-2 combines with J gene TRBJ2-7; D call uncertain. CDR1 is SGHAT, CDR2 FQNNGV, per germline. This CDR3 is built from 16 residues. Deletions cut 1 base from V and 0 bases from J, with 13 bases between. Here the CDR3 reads CASSLAPAGSSYEQYF. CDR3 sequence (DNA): TGTGCCAGCAGCTTAGCCCCGGCAGGAAGCTCCTACGAGCAGTACTTC.

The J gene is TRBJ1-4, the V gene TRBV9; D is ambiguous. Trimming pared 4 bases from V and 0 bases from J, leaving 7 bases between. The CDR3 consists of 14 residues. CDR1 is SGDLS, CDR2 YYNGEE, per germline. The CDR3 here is CASSFGATNEKLFF. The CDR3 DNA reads TGTGCCAGCAGCTTTGGGGCAACTAATGAAAAACTGTTTTTT.

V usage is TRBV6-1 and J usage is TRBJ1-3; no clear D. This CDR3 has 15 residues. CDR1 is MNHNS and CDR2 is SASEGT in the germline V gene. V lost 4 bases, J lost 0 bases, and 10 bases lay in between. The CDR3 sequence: CASSVLFHSGNTIYF. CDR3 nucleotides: TGTGCCAGCAGTGTACTTTTCCACTCTGGAAACACCATATATTTT.

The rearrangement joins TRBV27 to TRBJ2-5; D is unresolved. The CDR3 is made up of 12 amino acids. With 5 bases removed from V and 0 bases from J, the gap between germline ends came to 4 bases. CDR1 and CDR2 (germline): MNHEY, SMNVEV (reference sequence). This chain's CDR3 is CASSTNQETQYF. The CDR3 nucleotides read TGTGCCAGCAGTACTAACCAAGAGACCCAGTACTTC.

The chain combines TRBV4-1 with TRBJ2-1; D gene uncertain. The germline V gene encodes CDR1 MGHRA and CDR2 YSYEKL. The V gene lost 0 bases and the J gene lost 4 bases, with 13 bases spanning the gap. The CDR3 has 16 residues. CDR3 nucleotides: TGCGCCAGCAGCCAAGATCCTACCGGCGCGTACAATGAGCAGTTCTTC. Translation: CASSQDPTGAYNEQFF.

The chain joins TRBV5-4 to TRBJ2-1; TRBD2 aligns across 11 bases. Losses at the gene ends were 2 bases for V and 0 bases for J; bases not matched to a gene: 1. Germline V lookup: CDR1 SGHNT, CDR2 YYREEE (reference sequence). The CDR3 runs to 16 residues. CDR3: CASSFGTSGSYNEQFF. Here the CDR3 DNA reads TGTGCCAGCAGCTTTGGGACTAGCGGCTCCTACAATGAGCAGTTCTTC.

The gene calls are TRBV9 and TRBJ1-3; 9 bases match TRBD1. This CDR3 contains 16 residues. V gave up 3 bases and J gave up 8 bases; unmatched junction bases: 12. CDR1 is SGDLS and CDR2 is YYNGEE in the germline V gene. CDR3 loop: CASSGNRGPGGDTIYF. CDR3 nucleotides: TGTGCCAGCAGCGGTAACAGGGGGCCCGGCGGCGACACCATATATTTT.

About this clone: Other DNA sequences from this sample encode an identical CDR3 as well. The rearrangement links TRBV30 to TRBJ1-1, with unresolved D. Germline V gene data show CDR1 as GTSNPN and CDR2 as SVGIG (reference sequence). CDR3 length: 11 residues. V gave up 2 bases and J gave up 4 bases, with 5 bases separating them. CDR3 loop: CAWSPGTEAFF. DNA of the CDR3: TGTGCCTGGAGTCCGGGCACTGAAGCTTTCTTT.

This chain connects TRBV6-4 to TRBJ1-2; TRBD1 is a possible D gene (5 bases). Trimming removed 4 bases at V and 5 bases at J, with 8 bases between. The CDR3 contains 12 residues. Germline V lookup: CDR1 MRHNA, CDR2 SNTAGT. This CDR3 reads CASSASGYGYTF. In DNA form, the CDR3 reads TGTGCCAGCAGTGCCTCAGGGTATGGCTACACCTTC.

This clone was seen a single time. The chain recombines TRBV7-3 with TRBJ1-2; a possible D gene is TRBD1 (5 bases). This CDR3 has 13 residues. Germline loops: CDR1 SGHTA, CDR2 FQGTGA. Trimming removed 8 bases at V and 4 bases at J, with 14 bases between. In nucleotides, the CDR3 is TGTGCCAGCGGGACCCCGGGCGGCTATGGCTACACCTTC. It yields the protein CASGTPGGYGYTF.

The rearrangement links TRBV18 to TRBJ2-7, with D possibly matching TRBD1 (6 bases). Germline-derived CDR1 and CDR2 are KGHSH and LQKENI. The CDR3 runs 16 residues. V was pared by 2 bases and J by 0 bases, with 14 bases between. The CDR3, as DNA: TGTGCCAGCTCACCAGCAGGGGCTCTCAGCTCCTACGAGCAGTACTTC. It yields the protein CASSPAGALSSYEQYF.